Each of the 10 T cell receptor beta chains below was sequenced from the same sample in a study of CD8 T cells in ankylosing spondylitis. TCRdb itself ran the 5' RACE reads through MiXCR, one entry per CDR3 protein. The sample yields roughly 260,000 distinct CDR3 sequences, roughly 20% seen once. The material sequenced was blood, either unsorted or a sorted T cell fraction (not recorded which). The receptors stem from a male donor with ankylosing spondylitis or in good health (not recorded which).

This rearrangement joins TRBV10-3 to TRBJ1-1; TRBD1 agrees at 7 bases. After removal of 0 bases from V and 6 bases from J, the junction contained 7 bases not matched to a gene. Germline V gene sequence: CDR1 ENHRY, CDR2 SYGVKD. CDR3 length: 15 residues. CDR3 nucleotide sequence: TGTGCCATCAGTGAGTCGACAGGGCGGGGGGCTGAAGCTTTCTTT. Translation gives CAISESTGRGAEAFF.

The chain has TRBV27 and TRBJ2-7; 8 nucleotides match TRBD2. V lost 3 bases to trimming and J lost 12 bases; unmatched junction nucleotides: 10. Germline CDR1 is MNHEY and CDR2 is SMNVEV (reference sequence). The CDR3 is made up of 13 amino acids. The CDR3 region is CASSFTSGETLYV. CDR3 coding DNA: TGTGCCAGCAGTTTCACTAGCGGAGAGACTTTGTACGTC.

The J gene is TRBJ2-6, the V gene TRBV10-2; D perhaps matches TRBD2 (7 bases). Between the trimmed V and J ends, which lost 0 bases and 0 bases, there was a span of 9 bases. The V gene's germline CDR1 is WSHSY and CDR2 SAAADI. The CDR3 runs 17 residues. The CDR3 loop reads CASSESRGGSGANVLTF. The CDR3 DNA follows: TGCGCCAGCAGTGAGTCAAGGGGGGGCTCTGGGGCCAACGTCCTGACTTTC.

This clonotype appeared a few times. V is TRBV5-5 and J is TRBJ2-3, with D perhaps TRBD1 or TRBD2 (5 bases each). Germline assignment: CDR1 SGHKS and CDR2 YYEKEE (reference sequence). CDR3 length equals 15 residues. Trimming cost V 0 bases and J 4 bases, with 12 bases left between them. The CDR3 DNA follows: TGTGCCAGCAGCTTGGCCGGGGCCGGACCAGATACGCAGTATTTT. As protein: CASSLAGAGPDTQYF.

The chain employs TRBV9 and TRBJ2-5; TRBD2 aligns across 10 bases. Germline V lookup: CDR1 SGDLS, CDR2 YYNGEE. The CDR3 is 16 residues long. V was clipped by 5 bases and J by 1 base; unmatched bases: 8. The CDR3 loop is CASSGTSGRAQETQYF. The CDR3, as DNA: TGTGCCAGCAGTGGAACCAGCGGGAGGGCCCAAGAGACCCAGTACTTC.

J is TRBJ2-7 and V is TRBV27; possible D gene TRBD1, 5 bases. The CDR3 contains 13 residues. V was shortened by 4 bases and J by 4 bases, with 11 bases between the two germline ends. Germline V lookup: CDR1 MNHEY, CDR2 SMNVEV (reference sequence). The CDR3 loop is CASSSATAYEQYV. The CDR3 DNA reads TGTGCCAGCAGTTCCGCGACAGCGTACGAGCAGTACGTC.

This clonotype was seen only a few times. The gene calls are TRBV9 and TRBJ2-2; no definite D call. The CDR3 is 11 amino acids. V shed 7 bases and J shed 8 bases, with 9 bases lying between them. Germline V gene sequence: CDR1 SGDLS, CDR2 YYNGEE. CDR3 in amino acids: CASGEWGELFF. The CDR3 bases are TGTGCCAGCGGAGAGTGGGGGGAGCTGTTTTTT.

J is TRBJ2-1 and V is TRBV24-1; 9 bases align to TRBD1. Trimming removed 9 bases from V and 8 bases from J; junction bases left unmatched: 7. Germline lookup yields CDR1 KGHDR and CDR2 SFDVKD. CDR3 size: 13 residues. The CDR3 region is CATGRQGGDEQFF. In DNA, the CDR3 is TGTGCCACCGGTCGACAGGGGGGGGATGAGCAGTTCTTC.

The DNA of the CDR3 is TGCAGTGCTACCCCACGACAGGGTTACAATGAGCAGTTCTTC. This codes for CSATPRQGYNEQFF. This chain links TRBV20-1 with TRBJ2-1; 7 nucleotides line up with TRBD1. J lost 4 bases, V lost 4 bases, and 7 bases had no gene match. The CDR3 extends over 14 amino acids. The germline V gene has CDR1 DFQATT and CDR2 SNEGSKA (reference sequence).

The rearrangement uses TRBV27 and TRBJ2-5; D is ambiguous. This CDR3 comprises 16 residues. CDR1 and CDR2 (germline): MNHEY, SMNVEV (reference sequence). V was pared by 4 bases and J by 1 base, with 16 bases between. CDR3 coding DNA: TGTGCCAGCAGTTCCATCGCCCTGGGCACCCAAGAGACCCAGTACTTC. Amino acids: CASSSIALGTQETQYF.